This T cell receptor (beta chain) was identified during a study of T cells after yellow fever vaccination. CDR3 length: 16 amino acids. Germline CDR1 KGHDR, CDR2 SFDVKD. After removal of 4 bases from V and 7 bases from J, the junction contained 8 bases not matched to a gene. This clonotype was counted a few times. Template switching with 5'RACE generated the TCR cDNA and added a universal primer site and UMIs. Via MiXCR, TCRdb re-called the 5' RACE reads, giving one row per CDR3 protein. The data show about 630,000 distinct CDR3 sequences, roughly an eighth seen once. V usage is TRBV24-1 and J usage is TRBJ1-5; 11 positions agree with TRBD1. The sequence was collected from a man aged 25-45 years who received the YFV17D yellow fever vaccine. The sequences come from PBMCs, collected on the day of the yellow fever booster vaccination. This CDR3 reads CATSDSAGTGGQPQHF. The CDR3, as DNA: TGTGCCACCAGTGACTCTGCCGGGACAGGGGGGCAGCCCCAGCATTTT.